Presented here are 21 T cell receptor beta chains from one specimen sequenced in a study of blood T cell repertoires in COVID-19. Profiled with immunoSEQ multiplex PCR; TCRdb holds only in-frame clones, not every one. The sample shows a few hundred thousand clones, 70% to 90% of them seen only once. Sequencing was carried out using PBMCs or T cells enriched from blood (not recorded which). The receptors shown here come from a woman in her 30s who had recovered from COVID-19.

The chain recombines TRBV25-1 with TRBJ1-2; D might be TRBD1 (6 bases). CDR1 and CDR2 from the germline V gene are MGHDK and SYGVNS. V was cut by 3 bases and J by 5 bases, with 10 bases left in between. The CDR3 sequence is 13 residues long. CDR3 bases: TGTGCCAGCAGTGAGACAGGCGGGTATGGCTACACCTTC. It yields the protein CASSETGGYGYTF.

There are a few counts of this clone. This specimen includes other DNA sequences encoding the same CDR3. This chain joins TRBV13 and TRBJ1-2; 7 nucleotides line up with TRBD1. Trimming cost V 0 bases and J 4 bases; bases outside gene matches: 2. Germline V CDR1 and CDR2: PRHDT, FYEKMQ (reference sequence). This CDR3 is built from 14 residues. The CDR3 coding sequence is TGTGCCAGCAGCTTAGGATCAGGGGGCTATGGCTACACCTTC. Translation gives CASSLGSGGYGYTF.

V gene TRBV19 combines with J gene TRBJ1-5; weak D call: TRBD1 (6 bases). Per germline, CDR1 LNHDA and CDR2 SQIVND (reference sequence). V lost 3 bases and J 4 bases, leaving 13 bases between the germline ends. CDR3 length: 15 residues. The CDR3 nucleotides are TGTGCCAGTAGTATTCTCGGACAGAAGAATCAGCCCCAGCATTTT. Protein: CASSILGQKNQPQHF. The full variable domain, with the rest looked up from reference TRBV19 and TRBJ1-5, is DGGITQSPKYLFRKEGQNVTLSCEQNLNHDAMYWYRQDPGQGLRLIYYSQIVNDFQKGDIAEGYSVSREKKESFPLTVTSAQKNPTAFYLCASSILGQKNQPQHFGDGTRLSIL.

This clone was detected once. The CDR3: CASSEGQSYGYTF. The CDR3 DNA follows: TGTGCCAGCAGCGAAGGACAGAGCTATGGCTACACCTTC. The chain carries TRBV5-4 and TRBJ1-2; D is possibly TRBD1 (6 bases). The germline V and J ends were trimmed by 4 bases and 4 bases, with 11 bases remaining between them. Germline V lookup: CDR1 SGHNT, CDR2 YYREEE (reference sequence). The CDR3 is 13 residues long. The variable domain in full, with the rest retrieved from reference TRBV5-4 and TRBJ1-2, is ETGVTQSPTHLIKTRGQQVTLRCSSQSGHNTVSWYQQALGQGPQFIFQYYREEENGRGNFPPRFSGLQFPNYSSELNVNALELDDSALYLCASSEGQSYGYTFGSGTRLTVV.

The table lists this clone with a few counts. The CDR3 DNA reads as TGTGCCAGCAGCTTCGCCGGAGGGAACACTGAAGCTTTCTTT. Translation gives CASSFAGGNTEAFF. The chain has TRBV7-9 and TRBJ1-1; D is unclear. The germline V gene encodes CDR1 SEHNR and CDR2 FQNEAQ (reference sequence). Between the trimmed V and J ends, which lost 3 bases and 1 base, there was a span of 9 bases. There are 14 residues in the CDR3.

The chain links TRBV14 to TRBJ1-1, with 7 nucleotides matching TRBD1. Germline CDR1 reads SGHDN; CDR2 reads FVKESK. This CDR3 is 14 amino acids long. V lost 1 base to trimming and J lost 5 bases; unmatched junction nucleotides: 4. In nucleotides, the CDR3 is TGTGCCAGCAGCCAAGTTGCAGGGGGGACTGAAGCTTTCTTT. This codes for CASSQVAGGTEAFF.

The rearrangement joins TRBV19 to TRBJ1-2, with D possibly being TRBD1 (5 bases). This CDR3 region has 15 residues. CDR1 is LNHDA, CDR2 SQIVND, per germline (reference sequence). V lost 6 bases, J lost 5 bases, and 19 bases lay in between. CDR3: CASSPPGIRVYGYTF. CDR3 DNA sequence: TGTGCCAGTAGCCCCCCAGGGATCCGGGTATATGGCTACACCTTC.

The chain couples TRBV7-9 to TRBJ2-7; the D gene is possibly TRBD2 (7 bases). The ends were cut back, 5 bases at V and 3 bases at J, with 14 bases in the middle. CDR1 and CDR2 (germline): SEHNR, FQNEAQ (reference sequence). CDR3 size: 14 residues. This CDR3 reads CASSRGGDHYEQYF. CDR3 bases: TGTGCCAGCAGCAGAGGGGGGGACCACTACGAGCAGTACTTC.

The chain couples TRBV29-1 to TRBJ2-2; perhaps TRBD1 as D (6 bases). CDR3 length equals 15 residues. V was cut by 6 bases and J by 3 bases, with 17 bases left in between. The germline V gene has CDR1 SQVTM and CDR2 ANQGSEA. In nucleotides, the CDR3 is TGCAGCGTACTACCGAGACAGGCGGACACCGGGGAGCTGTTTTTT. It translates to CSVLPRQADTGELFF.

V usage is TRBV6-5 and J usage is TRBJ1-2; weak D call: TRBD1 (5 bases). Germline values: CDR1 MNHEY, CDR2 SVGAGI. Trimming left V 7 bases short and J 1 base short, with 10 bases between. This CDR3 spans 13 amino acids. The CDR3 here is CASNFRVNYGYTF. As DNA, the CDR3 is TGTGCCAGCAATTTCAGGGTTAACTATGGCTACACCTTC.

The chain carries TRBV6-5 and TRBJ2-5, with 10 bases aligning to TRBD2. CDR1 and CDR2 (germline): MNHEY, SVGAGI. With 6 bases clipped from V and 5 bases from J, the junction kept 6 bases outside the gene matches. This CDR3 is 14 amino acids long. CDR3 sequence reads: CASRPGLASETQYF. The CDR3 nucleotides are TGTGCCAGCAGGCCGGGACTAGCGAGCGAGACCCAGTACTTC.

This rearrangement joins TRBV6-1 to TRBJ1-1; D is ambiguous. The V gene lost 2 bases and the J gene lost 0 bases, with 10 bases spanning the gap. The CDR3 length is 15 residues. The germline V gene has CDR1 MNHNS and CDR2 SASEGT. CDR3 DNA: TGTGCCAGCAGTGAACCTCCCAGGATGAACACTGAAGCTTTCTTT. It yields the protein CASSEPPRMNTEAFF.

The chain is built from TRBV5-1 and TRBJ1-2; D is unresolved. CDR3 length: 14 amino acids. Trimming pared 0 bases from V and 4 bases from J, leaving 10 bases between. Germline lookup yields CDR1 SGHRS and CDR2 YFSETQ. CDR3 protein: CASSLESLPYGYTF. Here the CDR3 DNA reads TGCGCCAGCAGCTTGGAAAGCCTGCCCTATGGCTACACCTTC.

The chain links TRBV20-1 to TRBJ1-1; D is uncertain. The CDR3 contains 13 residues. Germline V gives CDR1 DFQATT, CDR2 SNEGSKA (reference sequence). The germline V and J ends were trimmed by 3 bases and 3 bases, with 11 bases remaining between them. The chain's CDR3 is CSASAGADTEAFF. Here the CDR3 DNA reads TGCAGTGCTAGTGCAGGCGCTGACACTGAAGCTTTCTTT.

This chain links TRBV7-2 with TRBJ2-3; no firm D call. Germline V gene sequence: CDR1 SGHTA, CDR2 FQGNSA. The CDR3 runs 14 residues. The V end lost 4 bases, the J end lost 4 bases, and 12 bases lay between the germline ends. CDR3 coding DNA: TGTGCCAGCAGCTCCTATCAGGTGGCAGATACGCAGTATTTT. Amino acids: CASSSYQVADTQYF.

This clone was counted once. The rearrangement joins TRBV24-1 to TRBJ2-1; D is possibly TRBD2 (5 bases). Trimming pared 5 bases from V and 9 bases from J, leaving 13 bases between. This CDR3 contains 13 residues. From germline, CDR1 is KGHDR and CDR2 SFDVKD. As DNA, the CDR3 is TGTGCCACCAGTGCTCGTATGGGGAGTGAGCAGTTCTTC. Protein sequence: CATSARMGSEQFF.

The genes are TRBV4-1 and TRBJ1-1; 7 bases fit TRBD1. J was trimmed by 10 bases and V by 0 bases; bases with no gene match: 11. Germline V gene sequence: CDR1 MGHRA, CDR2 YSYEKL. The CDR3 length is 15 residues. As DNA, the CDR3 is TGCGCCAGCAGCCAAGATAGAGGGGGCCGGGTGGTAGCTTTCTTT. As protein: CASSQDRGGRVVAFF.

The V gene is TRBV29-1, the J gene TRBJ1-2, with D tentatively TRBD1 (5 bases). The V and J ends lost 2 bases and 1 base respectively, with 20 bases between them. CDR3 length equals 17 residues. Germline V lookup: CDR1 SQVTM, CDR2 ANQGSEA. The CDR3: CSVELRFENRSNYGYTF. CDR3 in DNA: TGCAGCGTTGAACTGCGGTTCGAAAACAGGAGTAACTATGGCTACACCTTC.

The chain combines TRBV7-9 with TRBJ1-2, with 9 nucleotides matching TRBD1. V was pared by 4 bases and J by 4 bases, with 4 bases of the junction left unmatched. This CDR3 is 14 amino acids long. Germline V lookup: CDR1 SEHNR, CDR2 FQNEAQ (reference sequence). For the CDR3, the DNA is TGTGCCAGCAGCTCGTCGGGACAGGGCTATGGCTACACCTTC. It translates to CASSSSGQGYGYTF.

The chain is built from TRBV21-1 and TRBJ1-2. TRBV21-1 is described as a pseudogene. This CDR3 contains 16 residues. CDR3 residues: CASSRDRRVPNYGYTF. The CDR3 nucleotides read TGTGCCAGCAGCCGCGACCGGAGGGTCCCTAACTATGGCTACACCTTC.

The chain links TRBV7-6 to TRBJ2-7; 7 nucleotides line up with TRBD1. J was trimmed by 2 bases and V by 4 bases; bases with no gene match: 2. The CDR3 runs to 13 residues. The germline gives CDR1 SGHVS, CDR2 FNYEAQ. The CDR3 spells CASSSGQPYEQYF. In nucleotides, the CDR3 is TGTGCCAGCAGCTCGGGACAGCCCTACGAGCAGTACTTC.